This T cell receptor (beta chain) was sequenced for a study of OX40 agonist ivuxolimab in advanced cancers. Study-level points and caveats: Relative to CD4+ cells, CD8+ T cells on average had more expanded clones. Low normalized T-cell clonal expansion was additionally recorded for some nonresponders. Clonal expansion was seen in CD4+ and CD8+ blood T cells by week 6 at 0.1 to 3.0 mg/kg.

Trimming at V came to 3 bases and at J to 7 bases, leaving 4 bases not matched to a gene. Germline assignment: CDR1 SEHNR and CDR2 FQNEAQ (reference sequence). The CDR3 length is 15 residues. Comment on this clone: As yet, its antigen is unknown.

Assay: immunoSEQ multiplex PCR; the TCRdb copy retains only in-frame clones and omits some. This sample carries 65,000 to 90,000 clones, roughly 88% of them seen once, and the ten largest clones take roughly 6%. This chain links TRBV7-9 with TRBJ2-2; 11 bases match TRBD1. Material: CD4+ or CD8+ T cells sorted from blood, obtained in a trial of the OX40 agonist ivuxolimab. The sequence was collected from an adult with an advanced solid tumor such as melanoma, head and neck, liver or kidney cancer. The CDR3 region is CASSFRTGGGGELFF. The CDR3 DNA reads TGTGCCAGCAGCTTCAGGACAGGGGGCGGCGGGGAGCTGTTTTTT.